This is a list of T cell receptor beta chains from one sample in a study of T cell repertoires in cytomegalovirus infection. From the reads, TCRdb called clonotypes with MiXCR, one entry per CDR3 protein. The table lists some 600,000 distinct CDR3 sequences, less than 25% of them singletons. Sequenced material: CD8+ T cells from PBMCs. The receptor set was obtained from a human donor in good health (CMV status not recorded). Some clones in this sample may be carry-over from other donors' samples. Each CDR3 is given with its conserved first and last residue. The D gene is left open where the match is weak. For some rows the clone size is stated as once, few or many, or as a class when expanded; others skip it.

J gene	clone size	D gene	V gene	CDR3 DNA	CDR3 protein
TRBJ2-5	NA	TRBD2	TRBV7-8	TGTGCCAGCAGCCCGTACCGAGGCGGGGGGGCCAGGGAGACCCAGTACTTC	CASSPYRGGGARETQYF
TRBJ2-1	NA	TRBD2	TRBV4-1	TGCGCCAGCAGCCAAGTTAGCGGGGCTTACAATGAGCAGTTCTTC	CASSQVSGAYNEQFF
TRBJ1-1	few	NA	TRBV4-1	TGCGCCAGCAGCCAACCTCAGGGACGGGAAAACACTGAAGCTTTCTTT	CASSQPQGRENTEAFF
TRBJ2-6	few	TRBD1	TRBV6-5	TGTGCCAGCAGTTACCTGGGACAGTCTGGGGCCAACGTCCTGACTTTC	CASSYLGQSGANVLTF
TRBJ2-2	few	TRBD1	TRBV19	TGTGCCAGTATGAGGACAGGCACCGGGGAGCTGTTTTTT	CASMRTGTGELFF
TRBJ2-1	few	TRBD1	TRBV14	TGTGCCAGCAGCCCAGGGGGCCGCTTTTACAATGAGCAGTTCTTC	CASSPGGRFYNEQFF
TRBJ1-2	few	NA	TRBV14	TGTGCCAGCAGCCAAGTTCCAGCTCGAAACTATGGCTACACCTTC	CASSQVPARNYGYTF
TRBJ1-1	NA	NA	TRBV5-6	TGTGCCAGCAGCTTTGGGTGGCAGTTCACTGAAGCTTTCTTT	CASSFGWQFTEAFF
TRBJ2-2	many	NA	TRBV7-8	TGTGCCAGCAGCCCTTCAATCGGGGAGCTGTTTTTT	CASSPSIGELFF
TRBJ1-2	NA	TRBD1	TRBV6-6	TGTGCCAGCAGTTACTCTATCACAGGGGTCTATGGCTACACCTTC	CASSYSITGVYGYTF
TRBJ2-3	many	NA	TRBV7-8	TGTGCCAGCAGCTCGGGAGCCACAGATACGCAGTATTTT	CASSSGATDTQYF
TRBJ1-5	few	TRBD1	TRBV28	TGTGCCAGCACCCGACAGGGCGGACAGCCCCAGCATTTT	CASTRQGGQPQHF
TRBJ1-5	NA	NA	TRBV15	TGTGCCACCAGCAGACTCAGGTTCAATCAGCCCCAGCATTTT	CATSRLRFNQPQHF
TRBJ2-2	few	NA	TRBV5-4	TGTGCCAGCAGGTATCGGGACCGCCCAGCGAACACCGGGGAGCTGTTTTTT	CASRYRDRPANTGELFF
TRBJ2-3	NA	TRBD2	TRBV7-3	TGTGCCAGCAGCTCGACGAGCGGGGGGGCGACATCAGATACGCAGTATTTT	CASSSTSGGATSDTQYF
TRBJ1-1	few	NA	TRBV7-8	TGTGCCAGCAGCCACATATTAATCGGCGTGAACACTGAAGCTTTCTTT	CASSHILIGVNTEAFF
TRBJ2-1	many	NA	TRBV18	TGTGCCAGCAGCCCCCCGGGATACAATGAGCAGTTCTTC	CASSPPGYNEQFF
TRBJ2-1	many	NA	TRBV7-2	TGTGCCAGCAGCTTAGTAGGGTCCGGGACCAATGAGCAGTTCTTC	CASSLVGSGTNEQFF
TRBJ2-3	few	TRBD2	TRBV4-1	TGCGCCAGCAGCCACCCCGGGCGGCCAGCGGGGGGGGGCACAGATACGCAGTATTTT	CASSHPGRPAGGGTDTQYF
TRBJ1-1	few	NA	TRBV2	TGTGCCAGCACCTTAGGGCGACTGAACACTGAAGCTTTCTTT	CASTLGRLNTEAFF
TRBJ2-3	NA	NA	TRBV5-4	TGTGCCAGCAGCTTGGAGGGGCTCGACCGCACAGATACGCAGTATTTT	CASSLEGLDRTDTQYF
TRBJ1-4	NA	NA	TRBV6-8	TGTGCCAGCAGTGATGGTGGGGCGGGGAAGCTTGGGTTTTTT	CASSDGGAGKLGFF
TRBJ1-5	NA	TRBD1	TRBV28	TGTGCCAGCAGACCTTATCCGGGACAGGGCTTCAATCAGCCCCAGCATTTT	CASRPYPGQGFNQPQHF
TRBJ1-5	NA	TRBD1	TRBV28	TGTGCCAGCAGTCCCGGGACAGGCCCCTCTTATAGCAATCAGCCCCAGCATTTT	CASSPGTGPSYSNQPQHF
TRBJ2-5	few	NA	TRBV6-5	TGTGCCAGCAGTTACTCTTCCAGCTTGGAGACCCAGTACTTC	CASSYSSSLETQYF
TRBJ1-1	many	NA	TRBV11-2	TGTGCCAGCAGCTTAGTTCCGGGGGCAGGTGGGAACACTGAAGCTTTCTTT	CASSLVPGAGGNTEAFF
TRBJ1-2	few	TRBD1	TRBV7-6	TGTGCCAGCAGGCCCCCGGGACAGCCGTCGGATGGCTACACCTTC	CASRPPGQPSDGYTF
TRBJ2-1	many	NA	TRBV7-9	TGTGCCAGCAGCTTATCTCCGTCCCACTACAATGAGCAGTTCTTC	CASSLSPSHYNEQFF
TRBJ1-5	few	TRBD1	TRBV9	TGTGCCAGCAGCGGGGGACAGGGGGACTCTAGCAATCAGCCCCAGCATTTT	CASSGGQGDSSNQPQHF
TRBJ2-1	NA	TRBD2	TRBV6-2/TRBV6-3	TGTGCCAGCTCCACGACCGCGGGGGAGGATGAGCAGTTCTTC	CASSTTAGEDEQFF
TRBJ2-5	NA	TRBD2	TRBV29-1	TGCAGCGTTGGGAGAAGCGGGGATCCCCAAGAGACCCAGTACTTC	CSVGRSGDPQETQYF
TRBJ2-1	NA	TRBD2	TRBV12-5	TGTGCTAGTGGTTTGACTAGCGGAGATTACAATGAGCAGTTCTTC	CASGLTSGDYNEQFF
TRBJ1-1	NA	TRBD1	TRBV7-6	TGTGCCAGCAGCTCCCCCTCTGAGACAGGGGGCCGGACTGAAGCTTTCTTT	CASSSPSETGGRTEAFF
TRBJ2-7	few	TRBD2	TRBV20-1	TGCAGTGCTAGATCCAGCGGGGCATACGAGCAGTACTTC	CSARSSGAYEQYF
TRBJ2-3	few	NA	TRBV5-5	TGTGCCAGCAGCTCCCCCGGGACTTGGGAGGATACGCAGTATTTT	CASSSPGTWEDTQYF
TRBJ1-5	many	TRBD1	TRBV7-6	TGTGCCAGCAGCCATCGACAGGGGGATTGGGAAAGTCAGCCCCAGCATTTT	CASSHRQGDWESQPQHF
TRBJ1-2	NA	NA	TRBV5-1	TGCGCCAGCAGCTCGAGGCGGCAGGCAGATAACTATGGCTACACCTTC	CASSSRRQADNYGYTF
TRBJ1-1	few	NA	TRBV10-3	TGTGCCACAAGAGGCAAGGAAGCTTTCTTT	CATRGKEAFF
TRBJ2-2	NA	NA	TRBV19	TGTGCCAGTAGTGGGCCGGGGACCGGGGAGCTGTTTTTT	CASSGPGTGELFF
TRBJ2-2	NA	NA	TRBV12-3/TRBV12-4	TGTGCCAGCAGTTTCACAACGAACACCGGGGAGCTGTTTTTT	CASSFTTNTGELFF
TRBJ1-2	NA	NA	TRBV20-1	TGCAGTGCGTGGACAGACAGTTACTATGGCTACACCTTC	CSAWTDSYYGYTF
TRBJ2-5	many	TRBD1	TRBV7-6	TGTGCCAGCAGCTTAGCCCCGGGACAGGGGAAGGAGACCCAGTACTTC	CASSLAPGQGKETQYF
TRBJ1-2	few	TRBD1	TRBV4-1	TGCGCCAGCAGCCAAGGACAGGGGAGAGAGTATGGCTACACCTTC	CASSQGQGREYGYTF
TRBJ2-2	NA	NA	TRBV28	TGTGCCAGCAGCCCTATGGGGTTTGATGCCGGGGAGCTGTTTTTT	CASSPMGFDAGELFF
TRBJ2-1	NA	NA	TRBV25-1	TGTGCCAGCAGAAGCAATGAGCAGTTCTTC	CASRSNEQFF
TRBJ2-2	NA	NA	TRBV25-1	TGTGCCAGCAGTGACGCGCCTCGCACCGGGGAGCTGTTTTTT	CASSDAPRTGELFF
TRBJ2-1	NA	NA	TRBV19	TGTGCCAGCCGTGGAAGGGGATTCTCCTACAATGAGCAGTTCTTC	CASRGRGFSYNEQFF
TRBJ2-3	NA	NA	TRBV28	TGTGCCAGCAGTTTCCAGCGGGGCACAGATACGCAGTATTTT	CASSFQRGTDTQYF
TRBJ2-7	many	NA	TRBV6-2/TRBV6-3	TGTGCCAGCAGTTTAACTTCCGAGCAGTACTTC	CASSLTSEQYF
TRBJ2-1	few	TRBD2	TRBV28	TGTGCCAGCAGTTTATTGGCTAGCGGGGGAGCTATGGCCGATGAGCAGTTCTTC	CASSLLASGGAMADEQFF
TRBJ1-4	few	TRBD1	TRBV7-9	TGTGCCAGCAGCCCAGCGGGACAGAATAATGAAAAACTGTTTTTT	CASSPAGQNNEKLFF
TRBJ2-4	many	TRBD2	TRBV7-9	TGTGCCAGCAGCAATAGACGGGGGGATCAGTACTTC	CASSNRRGDQYF
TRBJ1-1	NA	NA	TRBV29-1	TGCAGCGTTGAAGATGGTCGTTTGAACACTGAAGCTTTCTTT	CSVEDGRLNTEAFF
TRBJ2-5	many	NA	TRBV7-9	TGTGCCAGCAGCTTAGGCGTCGGTAGTCAAGAGACCCAGTACTTC	CASSLGVGSQETQYF
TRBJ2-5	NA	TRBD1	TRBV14	TGTGCCAGCAGCCAAGAAGGGGGCCAGACCCAGTACTTC	CASSQEGGQTQYF